The present T cell receptor (beta chain) was sequenced within a study of T cell responses to AZD1222 COVID-19 vaccine (dated by TCRdb to the early 2020s). Context from the whole study: AZD1222 recipients with second doses at about 4 weeks or about 12 weeks were pooled, because spike-specific TCR depth and breadth did not differ between schedules. A total of approximately 230 trial participants underwent TCR sequencing, of whom 200 to 220 received two doses of AZD1222 and about 25 received two doses of the MenACWY control vaccine. Trial participants were enrolled by age into subgroups of 18-55, 56-69 and 70-plus years, and 148, 28 and 57 TCR-sequenced participants, respectively, were included in these subgroups. General findings and caveats noted by the study authors: Reportedly, almost half of the unique spike-specific TCRs recognized epitopes lying outside the regions that are mutated in the B.1.351 and B.1.1.7 variants. The 56-69-year group was small, and its depth increase did not reach significance, likely because of low power. After two AZD1222 doses, both the breadth and the depth of spike-specific TCRs were significantly higher than at day 0 and than in MenACWY recipients. Conclusions about previously exposed vaccinees are limited, since just 5 to 7 AZD1222 recipients were seropositive for SARS-CoV-2 at baseline. Participants were mostly white British, with more females than males. The authors suggested clonal diversity may have been underestimated. The whole spike protein was spanned by vaccine-associated CD4 TCRs, and dominant responses were seen in regions 160-218 and 743-854. Because no day 14 peak-response samples were available, repertoires were characterized only after the peak T cell response.

The CDR3 regions of human TCRbeta chains were analyzed by immunosequencing. For the original study's pipeline: Repertoire TCRs were checked for matches against a reference library of SARS-CoV-2-specific TCRs that had been generated using the MIRA antigen-specificity platform. Breadth meant the fraction of unique TCRs that were SARS-CoV-2-associated, whereas depth meant the fraction of total T cells that were SARS-CoV-2-associated. Using the MIRA data, each spike-specific TCR was mapped to the spike region that the TCR reacts to and placed in a CD4 or CD8 class. Log10-transformed breadth and depth values were compared by one-way ANOVA with Sidak's multiple comparisons tests. TCRdb's version of the immuneACCESS table is confined to in-frame rearrangements and falls short of the full clone set. An unresolved V gene accounts for under half of the shortfall where checked; the remainder is of unknown origin. For V, J and clone size, that table is used; D and trimming come from the DNA. This sample comprises some 100,000 clones, around 87% of them detected only once. The top ten clones comprise over 3% of the sample.

The CDR1 and CDR2 encoded by the germline V gene are MGHDK and SYGVNS. From cysteine to phenylalanine, the CDR3 is 13 amino acids long. Just the 39-base CDR3 DNA is kept, in frame starting at base 1. V loses 5 bases, J loses 5 bases, and the germline ends lie 12 bases apart. Taken with the paper, the label for time point translates to: baseline before first vaccination. Samples from vaccinated people were obtained from the UK trials COV001 and COV002, which included a single-blind randomized controlled phase 2/3 trial of AZD1222 (ChAdOx1 nCoV-19) in healthy adults. For TCRbeta chain sequencing, PBMC samples were collected from trial participants at day 0 and at day 28 after the second dose. This clone turned up a few times. The antigen this receptor binds is unknown. Base-call qualities are not available, and no considerably larger clone is one nucleotide away.

The receptor was derived from an adult in good health. Recombination joined TRBV25-1 with TRBJ1-1; possibly the D gene is TRBD1, per 5 matching bases. Sequencing was performed on peripheral blood, taken on day 0 of AZD1222 vaccination. The CDR3 protein: CASSLRGVTEAFF. The DNA sequence is TGTGCCAGCAGTCTCCGGGGGGTGACTGAAGCTTTCTTT.